This note documents a single T cell receptor (beta chain) sequence. What it recognizes is unknown. Replicate PCRs from sorted subsets contained about 200 ng DNA, which is around 30,000 T cell genomes. The method was immunoSEQ multiplex PCR; TCRdb's version includes in-frame clones alone and lacks a portion of them. Of roughly 2 million clones detected, around 95% appear once; the ten largest clones hold roughly 0.13%. The germline V and J ends were trimmed by 5 bases and 2 bases, with 9 bases remaining between them. Germline-derived CDR1 and CDR2 are SQVTM and ANQGSEA. The CDR3 loop spans 13 amino acids. The sample belongs to a study of shared clonotypes between healthy human individuals. Whole-study findings and limits: Represented genetic and exposure-history diversity was restricted by having few donors. With a handful of donors compared, around 5% of naive CD4 clonotypes were shared. What naive subsets generally showed was a larger estimated richness than memory subsets showed.

J is TRBJ1-4 and V is TRBV29-1, with unresolved D. The sequence came from a man aged 18 to 29 in good health. The sequenced sample was naive CD4+ T cells sorted from blood. Regarding subset: CD45RA+ positively selected. CDR3 sequence: CSVRAGTNEKLFF. CDR3 DNA sequence: TGCAGCGTTCGGGCCGGGACTAATGAAAAACTGTTTTTT.